This T cell receptor (beta chain) was sequenced during a study of identical twins. This CDR3 spans 16 amino acids. The V gene's germline CDR1 is DFQATT and CDR2 SNEGSKA (reference sequence). Losses at the gene ends were 5 bases for V and 8 bases for J; bases not matched to a gene: 10. Study-level results: Excess sharing by twins proved weaker in beta out-of-frame sequences. The analysis was cross-sectional rather than longitudinal within donors. The study found that models underestimated out-of-frame TCR alpha sharing in monozygotic twins.

TCRdb recomputed calls from the 5' RACE reads with MiXCR, one row per CDR3 protein. The sample includes fewer than 650,000 distinct CDR3 sequences, 9.5% to 10% of them seen just once. There are a few counts of this clonotype. Its antigen is undetermined. This sample was also put to use in a study of yellow fever vaccine responses in identical twins.

The chain carries TRBV20-1 and TRBJ2-1; 15 bases match TRBD2. The receptor's source is a woman between 18 and 30 years old in good health. Sample: PBMCs. The CDR3 DNA follows: TGCAGTGCTTACCCCCGGACTAGCGGGGGGGTCGATGAGCAGTTCTTC. Protein product: CSAYPRTSGGVDEQFF.